A single sample is the source of the 30 T cell receptor beta chains below, sequenced in a study of blood T cell repertoires in COVID-19. Sequencing used immunoSEQ multiplex PCR; TCRdb keeps in-frame clones, though not all of them. The repertoire holds about 200,000 clones, with 86% as singletons. The source material was PBMCs or T cells enriched from blood (not recorded which). These receptors were collected from a woman in her 40s with acute COVID-19.

The chain carries TRBV7-7 and TRBJ2-1; 9 bases are a match to TRBD2. V shed 5 bases, J shed 7 bases, and the junction held 9 bases outside the gene matches. This CDR3 is 15 amino acids long. Germline V gives CDR1 SSHAT, CDR2 FNYEAQ (reference sequence). CDR3: CASSPGGGRGNEQFF. DNA for the CDR3: TGTGCCAGCAGCCCGGGCGGCGGGAGGGGTAATGAGCAGTTCTTC.

V and J are TRBV9 and TRBJ2-7; a weak D match, TRBD2 (6 bases). The V gene lost 0 bases and the J gene lost 3 bases, with 13 bases spanning the gap. Germline values: CDR1 SGDLS, CDR2 YYNGEE. The CDR3 extends over 15 amino acids. This chain's CDR3 is CASSVGDGGDYEQYF. DNA of the CDR3: TGTGCCAGCAGCGTAGGGGACGGGGGAGACTACGAGCAGTACTTC.

This chain links TRBV7-9 with TRBJ2-1; 12 nucleotides agree with TRBD2. The CDR3 loop spans 17 amino acids. Losses at the gene ends were 1 base for V and 4 bases for J; bases not matched to a gene: 5. Germline loops: CDR1 SEHNR, CDR2 FQNEAQ (reference sequence). DNA for the CDR3: TGTGCCAGCAGCTTAGGATTAACTAGCGGGGGGTACAATGAGCAGTTCTTC. It encodes CASSLGLTSGGYNEQFF.

The table lists this clone with many counts. The chain links TRBV7-2 to TRBJ1-2, with TRBD1 identical over 7 bases. Germline V gene sequence: CDR1 SGHTA, CDR2 FQGNSA. The CDR3 covers 14 residues. V gave up 7 bases and J gave up 0 bases; unmatched junction bases: 5. The CDR3, as DNA: TGTGCCAGCATACAGGGGCCTTCTAACTATGGCTACACCTTC. Its translation is CASIQGPSNYGYTF.

This chain connects TRBV15 to TRBJ1-2; no firm D call. V was clipped by 0 bases and J by 3 bases, with 8 bases between them. Germline CDR1 is LNHNV and CDR2 is YYDKDF (reference sequence). The CDR3 spans 14 residues. The CDR3 sequence: CATSRDQLYYGYTF. The CDR3 nucleotides read TGTGCCACCAGCAGAGATCAGTTATACTATGGCTACACCTTC.

This chain connects TRBV7-9 to TRBJ2-3, with 7 positions matching TRBD2. Germline V lookup: CDR1 SEHNR, CDR2 FQNEAQ (reference sequence). There are 16 residues in the CDR3. Germline trimming cut 4 bases from V and 4 bases from J; bases unmatched to any gene: 11. The chain's CDR3 is CASSSMGIAGADTQYF. The CDR3 DNA is TGTGCCAGCAGCTCCATGGGGATTGCGGGAGCAGATACGCAGTATTTT. The full variable domain, completed using reference TRBV7-9 and TRBJ2-3, is DTGVSQNPRHKITKRGQNVTFRCDPISEHNRLYWYRQTLGQGPEFLTYFQNEAQLEKSRLLSDRFSAERPKGSFSTLEIQRTEQGDSAMYLCASSSMGIAGADTQYFGPGTRLTVL.

The rearrangement uses TRBV2 and TRBJ1-2, with 8 bases that match TRBD1. V dropped 4 bases and J dropped 7; count of bases not matched to a gene: 14. The CDR3 sequence is 16 residues long. Per the germline V gene, CDR1 is SNHLY and CDR2 is FYNNEI. The CDR3 reads CASSVGLTGVTSGYTF. DNA of the CDR3: TGTGCCAGCAGTGTAGGCCTGACAGGGGTAACTAGTGGCTACACCTTC.

The chain carries TRBV29-1 and TRBJ2-2; 7 bases are a match to TRBD2. V trimming: 2 bases; J trimming: 5 bases; junction bases outside the gene matches: 8. CDR3 size: 15 residues. The V gene's germline CDR1 is SQVTM and CDR2 ANQGSEA. The CDR3: CSVELGLAETGELFF. DNA of the CDR3: TGCAGCGTTGAACTCGGGCTAGCGGAGACCGGGGAGCTGTTTTTT.

The chain employs TRBV4-3 and TRBJ1-4; D is unresolved. Per the germline V gene, CDR1 is LGHNA and CDR2 is YSLEER. This CDR3 region has 16 residues. Between the trimmed V and J ends, which lost 0 bases and 4 bases, there was a span of 12 bases. CDR3 DNA sequence: TGCGCCAGCAGCCAAGATGCGGCCGTCTTTAATGAAAAACTGTTTTTT. This sequence encodes CASSQDAAVFNEKLFF.

The rearrangement uses TRBV5-4 and TRBJ2-2; TRBD2 matches at 7 bases. Per germline, CDR1 SGHNT and CDR2 YYREEE (reference sequence). With 2 bases clipped from V and 5 bases from J, the junction kept 6 bases outside the gene matches. This CDR3 has 15 residues. CDR3 amino acids: CASSFGGRGTGELFF. The CDR3 DNA follows: TGTGCCAGCAGCTTTGGCGGGAGAGGGACCGGGGAGCTGTTTTTT.

This clone was counted only a few times. The rearrangement joins TRBV15 to TRBJ2-5; 7 bases are shared with TRBD2. The length of the CDR3 is 16 residues. The germline gives CDR1 LNHNV, CDR2 YYDKDF (reference sequence). Losses at the gene ends were 1 base for V and 3 bases for J; bases not matched to a gene: 8. The CDR3 loop reads CATSRAVAGAKETQYF. CDR3 coding DNA: TGTGCCACCAGCAGAGCGGTAGCGGGTGCGAAAGAGACCCAGTACTTC.

In this sample, this clone turned up a few times. The V and J genes are TRBV28 and TRBJ2-3; 7 bases line up with TRBD2. The germline gives CDR1 MDHEN, CDR2 SYDVKM. This CDR3 has 16 residues. V shed 8 bases and J 1 base; nucleotides not matched to a gene: 12. The CDR3 region is CASLYRRGGGTDTQYF. Here the CDR3 DNA reads TGTGCCAGCCTCTACCGAAGGGGAGGGGGCACAGATACGCAGTATTTT. The whole variable domain, filled in from reference TRBV28 and TRBJ2-3, reads DVKVTQSSRYLVKRTGEKVFLECVQDMDHENMFWYRQDPGLGLRLIYFSYDVKMKEKGDIPEGYSVSREKKERFSLILESASTNQTSMYLCASLYRRGGGTDTQYFGPGTRLTVL.

V usage is TRBV3-1 (or the pseudogene TRBV3-2) and J usage is TRBJ2-7; the D is unclear. The germline V gene encodes CDR1 LGHDT and CDR2 YNNKEL (reference sequence). The V end was cut by 1 base, the J end by 0 bases, with 7 bases between. CDR3 length equals 14 residues. In DNA, the CDR3 is TGTGCCAGCAGCCAAGGGTACAGCTCCTACGAGCAGTACTTC. It yields the protein CASSQGYSSYEQYF.

The chain joins TRBV19 to TRBJ1-2; TRBD1 agrees at 11 bases. The junction had 7 bases not matched to a gene; V was cut back by 5 bases and J by 5 bases. CDR1 is LNHDA and CDR2 is SQIVND in the germline V gene (reference sequence). This CDR3 region has 15 residues. The CDR3 DNA follows: TGTGCCAGTAGTTCCCGGACAGGGGGCTGGTATGGCTACACCTTC. The encoded protein is CASSSRTGGWYGYTF. The whole variable domain, filled in from reference TRBV19 and TRBJ1-2, reads DGGITQSPKYLFRKEGQNVTLSCEQNLNHDAMYWYRQDPGQGLRLIYYSQIVNDFQKGDIAEGYSVSREKKESFPLTVTSAQKNPTAFYLCASSSRTGGWYGYTFGSGTRLTVV.

This chain uses TRBV28 with TRBJ2-3, with TRBD2 matching 15 bases. The CDR3 contains 19 residues. Germline CDR1 is MDHEN and CDR2 is SYDVKM. V dropped 6 bases and J dropped 9; count of bases not matched to a gene: 19. CDR3 loop: CASSPRTSGRGFIMLTQYF. The CDR3 DNA reads TGTGCCAGCAGCCCGAGGACTAGCGGGAGGGGGTTCATAATGTTGACGCAGTATTTT.

V gene TRBV2 combines with J gene TRBJ2-1, with 8 bases aligning to TRBD1. This CDR3 region has 14 residues. Trimming took 3 bases from V and 6 from J; bases not matched to a gene: 4. Germline lookup yields CDR1 SNHLY and CDR2 FYNNEI. CDR3 bases: TGTGCCAGCAGTGATCAGGGGGCGGGCAATGAGCAGTTCTTC. Protein: CASSDQGAGNEQFF.

The rearrangement uses TRBV29-1 and TRBJ2-1, with TRBD1 identical over 10 bases. V dropped 4 bases and J dropped 8; count of bases not matched to a gene: 8. The CDR3 has 14 amino acids. The germline V gene encodes CDR1 SQVTM and CDR2 ANQGSEA. The chain's CDR3 is CSVARDRGFDEQFF. DNA of the CDR3: TGCAGCGTTGCAAGGGACAGGGGTTTCGATGAGCAGTTCTTC.

V is TRBV7-8 and J is TRBJ2-1, with 7 bases matching TRBD2. Germline V gene lookup returns CDR1 SGHVS and CDR2 FQNEAQ. With V trimmed by 1 base and J by 3 bases, 6 bases remained unmatched. The CDR3 covers 16 residues. CDR3 DNA sequence: TGTGCCAGCAGCTTAGAAAAGGTAGCGGGCTACAATGAGCAGTTCTTC. This gives the protein CASSLEKVAGYNEQFF.

V is TRBV29-1 and J is TRBJ1-1; D is undetermined. V was cut by 7 bases and J by 13 bases, with 19 bases left in between. The CDR3 sequence is 11 residues long. Per the germline V gene, CDR1 is SQVTM and CDR2 is ANQGSEA. The CDR3 coding sequence is TGCAGCGGACAAAGACCCCCGGTGGGTTTCTTT. Translation: CSGQRPPVGFF.

This clone was detected only a few times. The chain joins TRBV6-5 to TRBJ1-2; D is ambiguous. Germline V gene sequence: CDR1 MNHEY, CDR2 SVGAGI. The germline V and J ends were trimmed by 6 bases and 5 bases, with 16 bases remaining between them. The CDR3 covers 14 residues. The CDR3 loop reads CASSPTEAGYGYTF. For the CDR3, the DNA is TGTGCCAGCAGCCCAACAGAGGCGGGGTATGGCTACACCTTC.

The chain couples TRBV2 to TRBJ2-1; tentative D call: TRBD2 (6 bases). Germline CDR1 SNHLY, CDR2 FYNNEI. The CDR3 is made up of 15 amino acids. The germline V and J ends were trimmed by 2 bases and 11 bases, with 19 bases remaining between them. CDR3 coding DNA: TGTGCCAGCAGTGAATGGGAGGCCCAGAGAGTCCAGCAGTTCTTC. This gives the protein CASSEWEAQRVQQFF.

The J gene is TRBJ2-7, the V gene TRBV28; perhaps TRBD2 as D (5 bases). Germline V gives CDR1 MDHEN, CDR2 SYDVKM. CDR3 size: 16 residues. Trimming cost V 3 bases and J 5 bases, with 20 bases left between them. Here the CDR3 reads CASSFAGRPTTDEQYF. The DNA for the CDR3 is TGTGCCAGCAGTTTCGCCGGACGCCCGACTACCGACGAGCAGTACTTC.

V usage is TRBV28 and J usage is TRBJ2-1; 8 bases are a match to TRBD1. J was trimmed by 8 bases and V by 7 bases; bases with no gene match: 13. This CDR3 comprises 15 residues. Germline CDR1 and CDR2: MDHEN and SYDVKM. CDR3 loop: CASIGQGLTSDEQFF. Here the CDR3 DNA reads TGTGCCAGCATCGGACAGGGCCTTACGAGTGATGAGCAGTTCTTC.

The chain employs TRBV10-3 and TRBJ2-1; a weak D match, TRBD1 (6 bases). V shed 2 bases and J shed 6 bases, with 8 bases lying between them. Germline assignment: CDR1 ENHRY and CDR2 SYGVKD. The CDR3 spans 13 residues. DNA for the CDR3: TGTGCCATCAGTGAGAGGACAGTCAATGAGCAGTTCTTC. This gives the protein CAISERTVNEQFF.

This clone appeared a single time. This chain uses TRBV3-1 (or the pseudogene TRBV3-2) with TRBJ1-2, with TRBD1 matching 10 bases. V dropped 1 base and J dropped 4; count of bases not matched to a gene: 3. The CDR3 totals 15 residues. Germline V lookup: CDR1 LGHDT, CDR2 YNNKEL (reference sequence). The CDR3 reads CASSQGGQGSYGYTF. CDR3 in DNA: TGTGCCAGCAGCCAAGGGGGACAGGGGTCCTATGGCTACACCTTC.

The J gene is TRBJ1-2, the V gene TRBV4-1; 7 bases line up with TRBD1. Trimming at V came to 4 bases and at J to 8 bases, leaving 13 bases not matched to a gene. CDR3 length equals 15 residues. Germline V lookup: CDR1 MGHRA, CDR2 YSYEKL. This chain's CDR3 is CASSRTYRGSDGYTF. CDR3 bases: TGCGCCAGCAGCCGAACATACAGGGGATCGGACGGCTACACCTTC.

This chain links TRBV30 with TRBJ1-1, with a possible D match to TRBD1 (5 bases). V shed 1 base and J shed 4 bases, with 16 bases lying between them. The length of the CDR3 is 15 residues. Per germline, CDR1 GTSNPN and CDR2 SVGIG (reference sequence). The CDR3 sequence is CAWSGTSWGSTEAFF. The CDR3 DNA reads TGTGCCTGGAGTGGGACAAGTTGGGGTTCCACTGAAGCTTTCTTT.

The chain has TRBV27 and TRBJ1-2, with D perhaps TRBD1 (6 bases). Germline values: CDR1 MNHEY, CDR2 SMNVEV (reference sequence). The CDR3 spans 17 residues. The V and J ends lost 5 bases and 7 bases respectively, with 26 bases between them. The CDR3 region is CASSPTPTGGARFGYTF. The CDR3 DNA reads TGTGCCAGCAGTCCCACCCCCACTGGGGGGGCGCGGTTTGGCTACACCTTC.

The chain couples TRBV5-6 to TRBJ2-3, with D possibly being TRBD2 (6 bases). Germline V gene data show CDR1 as SGHDT and CDR2 as YYEEEE. The CDR3 runs 15 residues. Trimming took off 4 bases at V and 2 bases at J, with 14 bases between the two ends. CDR3 residues: CASSPFSGITDTQYF. The CDR3 DNA follows: TGTGCCAGCAGCCCTTTTAGCGGAATCACAGATACGCAGTATTTT.

V gene TRBV27 combines with J gene TRBJ1-1; a possible D gene is TRBD1 (5 bases). The CDR3 runs 16 residues. The ends were cut back, 3 bases at V and 0 bases at J, with 14 bases in the middle. In germline, CDR1 is MNHEY, CDR2 SMNVEV (reference sequence). CDR3 sequence (DNA): TGTGCCAGCAGTTTTCCCCCCGACAGTCTGAACACTGAAGCTTTCTTT. Translating gives CASSFPPDSLNTEAFF.